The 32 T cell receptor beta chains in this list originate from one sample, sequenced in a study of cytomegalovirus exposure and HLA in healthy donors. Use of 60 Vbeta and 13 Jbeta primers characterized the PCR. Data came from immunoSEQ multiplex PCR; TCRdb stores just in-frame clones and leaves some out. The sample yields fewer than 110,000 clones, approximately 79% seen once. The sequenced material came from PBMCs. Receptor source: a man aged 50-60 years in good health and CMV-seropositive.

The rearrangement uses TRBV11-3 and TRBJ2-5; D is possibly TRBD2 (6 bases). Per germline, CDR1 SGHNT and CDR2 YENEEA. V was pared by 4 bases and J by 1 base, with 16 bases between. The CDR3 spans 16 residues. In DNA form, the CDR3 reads TGTGCCAGCAGCTCCAGGGTCGGGGGACGCCAAGAGACCCAGTACTTC. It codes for CASSSRVGGRQETQYF.

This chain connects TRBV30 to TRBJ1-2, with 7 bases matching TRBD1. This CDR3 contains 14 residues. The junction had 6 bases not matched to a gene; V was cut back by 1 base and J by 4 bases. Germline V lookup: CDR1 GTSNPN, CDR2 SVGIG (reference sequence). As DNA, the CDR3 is TGTGCCTGGAGTGAGACAGGGAGAGGCTATGGCTACACCTTC. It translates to CAWSETGRGYGYTF.

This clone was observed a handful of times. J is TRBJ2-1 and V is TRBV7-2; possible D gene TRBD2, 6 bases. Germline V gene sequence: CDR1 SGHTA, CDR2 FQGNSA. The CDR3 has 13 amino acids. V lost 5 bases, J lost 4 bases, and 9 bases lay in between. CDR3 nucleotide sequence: TGTGCCAGCAGCCCAGCGGGTTACAATGAGCAGTTCTTC. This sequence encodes CASSPAGYNEQFF.

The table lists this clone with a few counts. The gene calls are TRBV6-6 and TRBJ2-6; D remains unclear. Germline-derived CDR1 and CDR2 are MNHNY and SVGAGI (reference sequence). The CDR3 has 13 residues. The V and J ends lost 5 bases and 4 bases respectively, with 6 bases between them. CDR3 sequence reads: CASSLEGANVLTF. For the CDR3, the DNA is TGTGCCAGCAGTCTTGAGGGGGCCAACGTCCTGACTTTC.

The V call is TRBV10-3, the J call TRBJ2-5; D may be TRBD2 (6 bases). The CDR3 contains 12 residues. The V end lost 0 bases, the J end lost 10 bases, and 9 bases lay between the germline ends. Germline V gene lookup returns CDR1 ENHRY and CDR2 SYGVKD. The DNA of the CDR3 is TGTGCCATCAGTGAGTCAACTAGCAGCCAGTACTTC. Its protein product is CAISESTSSQYF.

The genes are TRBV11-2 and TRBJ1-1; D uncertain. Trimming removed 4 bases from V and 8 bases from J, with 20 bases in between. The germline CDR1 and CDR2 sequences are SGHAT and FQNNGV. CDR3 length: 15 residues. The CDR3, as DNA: TGTGCCAGCAGCTACCCCGGGCGAGGGAAGTCCGAAGCTTTCTTT. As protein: CASSYPGRGKSEAFF.

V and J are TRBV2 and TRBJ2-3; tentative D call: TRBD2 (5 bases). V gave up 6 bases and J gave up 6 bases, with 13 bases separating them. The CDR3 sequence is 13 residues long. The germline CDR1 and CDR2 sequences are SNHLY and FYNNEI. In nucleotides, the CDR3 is TGTGCCAGCAGAGAGACTGGCGGGGATACGCAGTATTTT. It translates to CASRETGGDTQYF.

The CDR3 bases are TGTGCCACCAGCAGAGATGGAGCGGGAGCTGGCAACGAGCAGTACTTC. This encodes CATSRDGAGAGNEQYF. The genes are TRBV15 and TRBJ2-7, with TRBD2 identical over 8 bases. The V gene end was trimmed by 0 bases and the J gene end by 5 bases; junction bases not matched to a gene: 9. This CDR3 is built from 16 residues. The germline V gene has CDR1 LNHNV and CDR2 YYDKDF (reference sequence). Supplemented by reference TRBV15 and TRBJ2-7, the full variable domain reads DAMVIQNPRYQVTQFGKPVTLSCSQTLNHNVMYWYQQKSSQAPKLLFHYYDKDFNNEADTPDNFQSRRPNTSFCFLDIRSPGLGDTAMYLCATSRDGAGAGNEQYFGPGTRLTVT.

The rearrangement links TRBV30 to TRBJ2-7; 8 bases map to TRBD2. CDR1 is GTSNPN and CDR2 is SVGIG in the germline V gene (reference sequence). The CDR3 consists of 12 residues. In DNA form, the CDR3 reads TGTGCTGCTGCGGGGGGCAACTACGAGCAGTACTTC. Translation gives CAAAGGNYEQYF.

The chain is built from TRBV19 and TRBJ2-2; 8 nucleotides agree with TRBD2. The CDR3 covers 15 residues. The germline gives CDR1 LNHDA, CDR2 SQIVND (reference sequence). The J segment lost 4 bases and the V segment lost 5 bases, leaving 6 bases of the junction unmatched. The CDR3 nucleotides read TGTGCCAGTAGTTCAGGGCGGGAGGTCACCGGGGAGCTGTTTTTT. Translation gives CASSSGREVTGELFF.

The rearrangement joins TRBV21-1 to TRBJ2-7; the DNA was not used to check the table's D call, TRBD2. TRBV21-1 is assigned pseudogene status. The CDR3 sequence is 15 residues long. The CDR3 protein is CASSSIAGLTYEQYF. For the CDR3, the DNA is TGTGCCAGCAGCAGTATAGCGGGCCTCACCTACGAGCAGTACTTC.

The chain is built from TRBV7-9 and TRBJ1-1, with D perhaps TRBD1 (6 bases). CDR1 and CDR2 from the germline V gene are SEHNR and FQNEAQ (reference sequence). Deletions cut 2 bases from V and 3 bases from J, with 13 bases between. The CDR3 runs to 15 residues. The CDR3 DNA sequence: TGTGCCAGCAGCTTAAACAGGGTGTTTGACACTGAAGCTTTCTTT. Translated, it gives CASSLNRVFDTEAFF.

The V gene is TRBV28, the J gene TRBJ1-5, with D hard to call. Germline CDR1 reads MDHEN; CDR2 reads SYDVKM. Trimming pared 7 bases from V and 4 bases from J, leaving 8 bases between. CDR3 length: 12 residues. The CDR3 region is CASTRTNQPQHF. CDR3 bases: TGTGCCAGCACGCGTACTAATCAGCCCCAGCATTTT. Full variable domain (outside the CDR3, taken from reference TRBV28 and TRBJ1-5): DVKVTQSSRYLVKRTGEKVFLECVQDMDHENMFWYRQDPGLGLRLIYFSYDVKMKEKGDIPEGYSVSREKKERFSLILESASTNQTSMYLCASTRTNQPQHFGDGTRLSIL.

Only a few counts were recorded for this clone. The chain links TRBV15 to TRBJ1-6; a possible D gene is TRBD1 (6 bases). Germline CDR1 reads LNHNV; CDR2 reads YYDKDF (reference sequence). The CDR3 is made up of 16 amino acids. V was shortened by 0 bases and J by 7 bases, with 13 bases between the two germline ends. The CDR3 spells CATSRDRKQGNSPLHF. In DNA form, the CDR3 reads TGTGCCACCAGCAGAGATCGTAAACAGGGAAATTCACCCCTCCACTTT.

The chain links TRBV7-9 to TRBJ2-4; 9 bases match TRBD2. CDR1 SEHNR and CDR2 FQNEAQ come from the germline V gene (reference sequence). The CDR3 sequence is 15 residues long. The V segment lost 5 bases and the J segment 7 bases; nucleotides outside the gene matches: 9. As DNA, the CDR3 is TGTGCCAGCAGCAACCCAGCGGGGGGTCCTAACATTCAGTACTTC. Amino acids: CASSNPAGGPNIQYF.

CDR3 bases: TGTGCCAGCAGAAAAGGACTAGCGGGTAAAGAGACCCAGTACTTC. Its translation is CASRKGLAGKETQYF. This sequence joins TRBV27 and TRBJ2-5, with 11 bases identical to TRBD2. Germline V gives CDR1 MNHEY, CDR2 SMNVEV (reference sequence). The V and J ends lost 6 bases and 3 bases, in that order; junction bases with no gene match: 6. This CDR3 has 15 amino acids.

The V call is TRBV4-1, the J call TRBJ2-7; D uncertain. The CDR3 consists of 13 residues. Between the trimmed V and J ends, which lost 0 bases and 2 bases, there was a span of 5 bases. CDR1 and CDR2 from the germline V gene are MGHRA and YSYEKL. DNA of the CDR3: TGCGCCAGCAGCCAAGATCTTGCCTACGAGCAGTACTTC. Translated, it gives CASSQDLAYEQYF.

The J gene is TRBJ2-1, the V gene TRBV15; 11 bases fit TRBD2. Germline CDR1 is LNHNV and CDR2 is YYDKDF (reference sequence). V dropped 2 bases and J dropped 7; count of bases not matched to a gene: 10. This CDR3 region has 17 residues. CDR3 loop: CATSRRVLAGEGNEQFF. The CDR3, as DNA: TGTGCCACCAGCAGAAGAGTACTAGCGGGAGAAGGGAATGAGCAGTTCTTC.

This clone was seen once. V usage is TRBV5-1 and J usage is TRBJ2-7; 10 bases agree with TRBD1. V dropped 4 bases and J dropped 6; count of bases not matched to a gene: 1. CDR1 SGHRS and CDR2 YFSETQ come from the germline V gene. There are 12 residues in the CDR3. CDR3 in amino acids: CASSRTGGEQYF. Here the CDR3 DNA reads TGCGCCAGCAGCCGGACAGGGGGCGAGCAGTACTTC.

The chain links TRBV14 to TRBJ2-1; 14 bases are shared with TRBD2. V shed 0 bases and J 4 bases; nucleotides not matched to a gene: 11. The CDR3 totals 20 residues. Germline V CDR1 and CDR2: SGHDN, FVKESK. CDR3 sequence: CASSQDLRSGLAGGYNEQFF. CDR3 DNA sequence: TGTGCCAGCAGCCAAGATCTACGCTCTGGACTAGCGGGAGGATACAATGAGCAGTTCTTC.

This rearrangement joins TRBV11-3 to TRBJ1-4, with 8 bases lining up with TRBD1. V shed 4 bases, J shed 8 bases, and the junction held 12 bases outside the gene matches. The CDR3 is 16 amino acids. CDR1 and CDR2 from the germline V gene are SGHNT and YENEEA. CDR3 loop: CASSSGLGTGFEKLFF. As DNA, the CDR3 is TGTGCCAGCAGCTCCGGACTGGGGACAGGTTTCGAAAAACTGTTTTTT.

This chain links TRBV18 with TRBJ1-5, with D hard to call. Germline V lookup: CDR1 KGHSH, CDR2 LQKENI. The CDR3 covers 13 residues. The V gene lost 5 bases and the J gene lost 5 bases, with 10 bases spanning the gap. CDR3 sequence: CASSVGRDQPQHF. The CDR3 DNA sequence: TGTGCCAGCTCAGTTGGGCGCGATCAGCCCCAGCATTTT.

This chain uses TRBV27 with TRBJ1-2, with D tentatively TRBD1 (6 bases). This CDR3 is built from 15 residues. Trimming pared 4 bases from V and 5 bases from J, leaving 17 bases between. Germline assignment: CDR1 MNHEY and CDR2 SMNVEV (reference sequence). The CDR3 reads CASSSAGAQAYGYTF. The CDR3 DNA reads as TGTGCCAGCAGTTCAGCAGGGGCGCAAGCATATGGCTACACCTTC.

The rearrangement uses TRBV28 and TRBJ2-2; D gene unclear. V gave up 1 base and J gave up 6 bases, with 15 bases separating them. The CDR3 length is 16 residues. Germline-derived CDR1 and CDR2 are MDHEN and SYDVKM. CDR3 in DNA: TGTGCCAGCAGTTTATATGCGACGAGCCGGGCCGGGGAGCTGTTTTTT. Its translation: CASSLYATSRAGELFF.

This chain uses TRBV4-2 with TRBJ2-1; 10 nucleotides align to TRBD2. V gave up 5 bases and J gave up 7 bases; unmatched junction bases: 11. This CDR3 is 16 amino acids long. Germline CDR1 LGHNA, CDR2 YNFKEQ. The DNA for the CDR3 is TGTGCCAGCAGCGAAAGAGGAGCGGGAGGGCCTAATGAGCAGTTCTTC. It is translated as CASSERGAGGPNEQFF.

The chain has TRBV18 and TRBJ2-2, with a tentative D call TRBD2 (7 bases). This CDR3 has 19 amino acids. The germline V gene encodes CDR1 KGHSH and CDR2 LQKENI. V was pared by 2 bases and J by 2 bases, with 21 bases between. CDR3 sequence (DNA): TGTGCCAGCTCACCAGCTGTCAAACGCGGGGGCAGTAACACCGGGGAGCTGTTTTTT. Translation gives CASSPAVKRGGSNTGELFF.

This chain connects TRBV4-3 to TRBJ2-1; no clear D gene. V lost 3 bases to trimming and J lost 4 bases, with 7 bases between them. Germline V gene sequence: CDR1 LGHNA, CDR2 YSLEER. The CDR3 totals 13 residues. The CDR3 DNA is TGCGCCAGCAGCCAGGCGGTTTACAATGAGCAGTTCTTC. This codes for CASSQAVYNEQFF.

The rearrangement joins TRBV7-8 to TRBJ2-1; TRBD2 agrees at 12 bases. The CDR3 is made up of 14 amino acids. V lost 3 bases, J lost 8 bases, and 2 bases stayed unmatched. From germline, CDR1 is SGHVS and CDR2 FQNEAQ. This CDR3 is CASSLTSGSDEQFF. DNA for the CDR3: TGTGCCAGCAGCTTGACTAGCGGGAGTGATGAGCAGTTCTTC. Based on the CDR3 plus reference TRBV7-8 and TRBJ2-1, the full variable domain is GAGVSQSPRYKVAKRGQDVALRCDPISGHVSLFWYQQALGQGPEFLTYFQNEAQLDKSGLPSDRFFAERPEGSVSTLKIQRTQQEDSAVYLCASSLTSGSDEQFFGPGTRLTVL.

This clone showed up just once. The CDR3 here is CASSPDRGHPETQYF. In DNA, the CDR3 is TGTGCCAGCAGCCCGGACAGGGGGCACCCAGAGACCCAGTACTTC. V and J are TRBV11-2 and TRBJ2-5; 11 positions agree with TRBD1. Germline V CDR1 and CDR2: SGHAT, FQNNGV. The CDR3 extends over 15 amino acids. Unmatched junction bases numbered 6, after V lost 5 bases and J lost 4 bases.

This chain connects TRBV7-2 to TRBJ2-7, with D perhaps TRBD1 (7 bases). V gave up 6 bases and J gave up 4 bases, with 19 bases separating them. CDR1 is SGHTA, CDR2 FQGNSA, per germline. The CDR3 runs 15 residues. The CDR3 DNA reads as TGTGCCAGCAGTTATGGGGGGACAGCCCTTTACGAGCAGTACTTC. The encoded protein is CASSYGGTALYEQYF. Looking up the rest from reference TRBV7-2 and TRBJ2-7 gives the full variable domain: GAGVSQSPSNKVTEKGKDVELRCDPISGHTALYWYRQSLGQGLEFLIYFQGNSAPDKSGLPSDRFSAERTGGSVSTLTIQRTQQEDSAVYLCASSYGGTALYEQYFGPGTRLTVT.

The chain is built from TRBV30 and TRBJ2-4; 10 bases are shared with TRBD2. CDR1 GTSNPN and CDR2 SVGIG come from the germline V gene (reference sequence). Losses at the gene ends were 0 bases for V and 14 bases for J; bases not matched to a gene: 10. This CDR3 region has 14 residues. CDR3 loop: CAWSVSSGRVRKYF. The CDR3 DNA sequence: TGTGCCTGGAGTGTCTCGAGCGGGAGGGTTAGGAAGTACTTC. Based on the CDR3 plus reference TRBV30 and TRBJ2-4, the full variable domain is SQTIHQWPATLVQPVGSPLSLECTVEGTSNPNLYWYRQAAGRGLQLLFYSVGIGQISSEVPQNLSASRPQDRQFILSSKKLLLSDSGFYLCAWSVSSGRVRKYFGAGTRLSVL.

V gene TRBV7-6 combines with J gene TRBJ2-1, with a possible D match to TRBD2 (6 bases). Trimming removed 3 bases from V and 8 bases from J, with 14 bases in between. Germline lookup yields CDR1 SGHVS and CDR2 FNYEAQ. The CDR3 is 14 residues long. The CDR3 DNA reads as TGTGCCAGCAGCTTCCGGGGGACCGGGGATGAGCAGTTCTTC. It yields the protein CASSFRGTGDEQFF.